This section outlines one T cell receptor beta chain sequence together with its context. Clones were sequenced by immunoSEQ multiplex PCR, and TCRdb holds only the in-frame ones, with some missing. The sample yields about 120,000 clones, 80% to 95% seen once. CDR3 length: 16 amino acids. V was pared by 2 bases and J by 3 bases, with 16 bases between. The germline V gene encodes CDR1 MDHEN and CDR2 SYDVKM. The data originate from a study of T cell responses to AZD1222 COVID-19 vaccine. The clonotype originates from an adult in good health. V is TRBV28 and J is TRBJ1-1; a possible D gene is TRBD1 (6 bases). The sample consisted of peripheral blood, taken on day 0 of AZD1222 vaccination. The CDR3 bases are TGTGCCAGCAGTTTACTTGTCACAGGGAGGTACACTGAAGCTTTCTTT. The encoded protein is CASSLLVTGRYTEAFF.